This T cell receptor beta chain was identified in a study of T cell repertoires in cytomegalovirus infection. Across the study: The authors used CMV epitopes that were HLA-C-restricted (recently identified) and HLA-B-restricted (well studied).

TCRdb reanalysed the reads using MiXCR and keeps one entry per CDR3 protein. The sample yields 100,000 to 150,000 distinct CDR3 sequences, over 25% seen once. V trimming: 3 bases; J trimming: 5 bases; junction bases outside the gene matches: 4. The germline V gene encodes CDR1 SGHTA and CDR2 FQGNSA. The CDR3 loop spans 14 amino acids. This clonotype was picked up many times. Antigen specificity is unknown. The sequence derives from a human donor in good health (CMV status not recorded). Some clones in this sample may be carry-over from other donors' samples. Sample: CD8+ T cells from cultured PBMCs, taken from culture after CMV antigen stimulation. The chain uses TRBV7-2 and TRBJ2-7; 10 nucleotides agree with TRBD1. The CDR3 nucleotides read TGTGCCAGCAGCTTCCGAGGACAGGGGGACGAGCAGTACTTC. Protein sequence: CASSFRGQGDEQYF.